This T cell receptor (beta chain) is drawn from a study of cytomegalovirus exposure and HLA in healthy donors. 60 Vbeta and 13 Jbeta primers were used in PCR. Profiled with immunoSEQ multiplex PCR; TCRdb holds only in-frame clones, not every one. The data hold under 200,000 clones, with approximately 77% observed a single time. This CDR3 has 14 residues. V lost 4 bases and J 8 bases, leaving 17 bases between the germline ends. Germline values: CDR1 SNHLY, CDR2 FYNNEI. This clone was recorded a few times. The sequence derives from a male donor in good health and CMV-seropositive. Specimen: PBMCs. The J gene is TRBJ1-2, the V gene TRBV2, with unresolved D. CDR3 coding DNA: TGTGCCAGCAGTGTCAGGCCTAACTTGTGGGGCTACACCTTC. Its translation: CASSVRPNLWGYTF.